This T cell receptor beta chain was captured by sequencing in a study of shared clonotypes between healthy human individuals. In this sample, this clone turned up once. Different DNA sequences within this sample yield the same CDR3. Deletions cut 4 bases from V and 4 bases from J, with 7 bases between. Germline V gene sequence: CDR1 ENHRY, CDR2 SYGVKD. The CDR3 extends over 13 amino acids. Produced via immunoSEQ multiplex PCR; TCRdb's table is partial and in-frame only. The sample yields around 1.4 million clones, 97% to 99% seen once. Sequenced sample: naive CD4+ T cells sorted from blood. This sample's subset: CD45RA+ positively selected. The sequence was collected from a man aged 25 to 40 in good health. The chain uses TRBV10-3 and TRBJ2-2; D ambiguous. CDR3 amino acids: CAISGLGTGELFF. The DNA of the CDR3 is TGTGCCATCAGTGGCCTAGGCACCGGGGAGCTGTTTTTT.